This passage covers 25 T cell receptor beta chains from one sample sequenced in a study of cytomegalovirus exposure and HLA in healthy donors. The primer mix had 60 Vbeta and 13 Jbeta primers. The data were produced by immunoSEQ multiplex PCR, yet TCRdb's version contains in-frame clones alone and is incomplete. Of 150,000 to 200,000 clones detected, about 77% appear once; the ten largest clones hold 4.5% to 7.5%. Sequencing was performed on PBMCs. These receptors all stem from a young woman in good health and CMV-seropositive.

The CDR3 here is CASRDTDRGVSYEQYF. CDR3 sequence (DNA): TGTGCCAGCAGGGACACAGACAGGGGGGTCTCCTACGAGCAGTACTTC. The chain employs TRBV28 and TRBJ2-7, with 9 positions matching TRBD1. V lost 6 bases and J lost 0; bases outside the gene matches: 9. This CDR3 has 16 amino acids. Germline CDR1 is MDHEN and CDR2 is SYDVKM.

This chain connects TRBV5-1 to TRBJ2-3, with D possibly being TRBD2 (6 bases). The CDR3 totals 13 residues. Germline V gene lookup returns CDR1 SGHRS and CDR2 YFSETQ. V lost 0 bases, J lost 6 bases, and 8 bases lay in between. CDR3 loop: CASSLGLGDTQYF. In nucleotides, the CDR3 is TGCGCCAGCAGCTTGGGACTAGGGGATACGCAGTATTTT.

The rearrangement joins TRBV15 to TRBJ1-2, with TRBD1 identical over 9 bases. The CDR3 consists of 14 residues. With 1 base clipped from V and 8 bases from J, the junction kept 5 bases outside the gene matches. Germline-derived CDR1 and CDR2 are LNHNV and YYDKDF (reference sequence). The CDR3 DNA reads TGTGCCACCAGCAGAGCGGGACAGGGTGCCGGCTACACCTTC. The encoded protein is CATSRAGQGAGYTF.

The chain recombines TRBV2 with TRBJ1-1; 8 bases align to TRBD1. The trim removed 6 bases at V and 1 base at J, leaving 13 bases unmatched. The CDR3 has 17 residues. The germline CDR1 and CDR2 sequences are SNHLY and FYNNEI. The CDR3 DNA is TGTGCCAGCAGCCTCAAATTGCGGGGACAGGCGAACACTGAAGCTTTCTTT. Its translation is CASSLKLRGQANTEAFF.

The V gene is TRBV2, the J gene TRBJ2-5; TRBD2 matches at 10 bases. V lost 7 bases, J lost 2 bases, and 10 bases stayed unmatched. Germline values: CDR1 SNHLY, CDR2 FYNNEI. CDR3 length: 16 residues. The CDR3 bases are TGTGCCAGCAAATCCGGGCTAGCGGGAGTTCAAGAGACCCAGTACTTC. Translated, it gives CASKSGLAGVQETQYF.

This clone was picked up a small number of times. V and J are TRBV19 and TRBJ1-4, with D uncertain. CDR3 length: 14 residues. Germline V lookup: CDR1 LNHDA, CDR2 SQIVND (reference sequence). Trimming took 5 bases from V and 4 from J, leaving 11 bases between them. CDR3 nucleotides: TGTGCCAGTAGTCCACGGACTATTAATGAAAAACTGTTTTTT. It is translated as CASSPRTINEKLFF.

V and J are TRBV4-2 and TRBJ2-7; TRBD2 agrees at 7 bases. Losses at the gene ends were 0 bases for V and 6 bases for J; bases not matched to a gene: 11. This CDR3 spans 16 amino acids. The germline CDR1 and CDR2 sequences are LGHNA and YNFKEQ. CDR3 protein: CASSQDMGGADIEQYF. The DNA for the CDR3 is TGTGCCAGCAGCCAAGATATGGGAGGGGCAGATATCGAGCAGTACTTC.

The J gene is TRBJ1-4, the V gene TRBV4-1, with TRBD1 matching over 9 bases. Trimming removed 1 base from V and 7 bases from J; junction bases left unmatched: 10. CDR1 and CDR2 (germline): MGHRA, YSYEKL. This CDR3 spans 17 amino acids. The CDR3: CASSQVESQGASEKLFF. Here the CDR3 DNA reads TGCGCCAGCAGCCAAGTTGAGTCACAGGGGGCTTCTGAAAAACTGTTTTTT.

The rearrangement uses TRBV5-4 and TRBJ2-1; the match to TRBD2 covers 9 bases. This CDR3 contains 15 residues. From germline, CDR1 is SGHNT and CDR2 YYREEE (reference sequence). With 4 bases clipped from V and 4 bases from J, the junction kept 6 bases outside the gene matches. The CDR3 DNA is TGTGCCAGCAGCATTAGCGGGGGTGTTTACAATGAGCAGTTCTTC. Its translation is CASSISGGVYNEQFF.

In its sample, this clone was seen a few times. V gene TRBV9 combines with J gene TRBJ2-5; 12 bases fit TRBD2. J gave up 2 bases and V 0 bases, and 5 bases lay outside the gene matches. The CDR3 spans 17 residues. In germline, CDR1 is SGDLS, CDR2 YYNGEE. CDR3 nucleotides: TGTGCCAGCAGCGTAGCAGCGACTAGCGGGGGACAAGAGACCCAGTACTTC. This sequence encodes CASSVAATSGGQETQYF.

The gene calls are TRBV28 and TRBJ2-7; 9 bases fit TRBD1. The germline V gene has CDR1 MDHEN and CDR2 SYDVKM. The V and J ends lost 10 bases and 3 bases, in that order; junction bases with no gene match: 10. The CDR3 totals 14 residues. The CDR3 loop is CATRPPGQGYEQYF. The DNA for the CDR3 is TGTGCCACCAGGCCCCCGGGACAGGGCTACGAGCAGTACTTC.

This clone was seen only a few times. The gene calls are TRBV28 and TRBJ2-3, with 10 bases fitting TRBD2. The CDR3 loop spans 15 amino acids. Trimming at V came to 6 bases and at J to 4 bases, leaving 7 bases not matched to a gene. The V gene's germline CDR1 is MDHEN and CDR2 SYDVKM. CDR3 region: CASRILAGSPDTQYF. The CDR3 DNA reads TGTGCCAGCAGGATACTAGCGGGGAGTCCAGATACGCAGTATTTT.

This chain connects TRBV4-1 to TRBJ2-1; 9 nucleotides align to TRBD2. This CDR3 region has 13 residues. In germline, CDR1 is MGHRA, CDR2 YSYEKL. V trimming: 5 bases; J trimming: 9 bases; junction bases outside the gene matches: 5. CDR3 bases: TGCGCCAGCAGCGGGCGGGGGGGCATTGAGCAGTTCTTC. It codes for CASSGRGGIEQFF.

The chain links TRBV28 to TRBJ2-3, with 8 bases lining up with TRBD2. This CDR3 is 14 amino acids long. Per germline, CDR1 MDHEN and CDR2 SYDVKM. Trimming at V came to 3 bases and at J to 3 bases, leaving 2 bases not matched to a gene. CDR3 DNA sequence: TGTGCCAGCAGTTTTAGCGGGACGACAGATACGCAGTATTTT. It yields the protein CASSFSGTTDTQYF. The full variable domain, with the rest looked up from reference TRBV28 and TRBJ2-3, is DVKVTQSSRYLVKRTGEKVFLECVQDMDHENMFWYRQDPGLGLRLIYFSYDVKMKEKGDIPEGYSVSREKKERFSLILESASTNQTSMYLCASSFSGTTDTQYFGPGTRLTVL.

The table lists this clone with a count of one. The chain uses TRBV6-5 and TRBJ2-6; 7 bases line up with TRBD1. Germline values: CDR1 MNHEY, CDR2 SVGAGI. CDR3 size: 16 residues. V lost 4 bases and J lost 1; bases outside the gene matches: 4. The CDR3 nucleotides are TGTGCCAGCAGTTTCGACAGGGCGTCTGGGGCCAACGTCCTGACTTTC. It yields the protein CASSFDRASGANVLTF.

The chain has TRBV18 and TRBJ2-3, with 8 bases aligning to TRBD2. Per germline, CDR1 KGHSH and CDR2 LQKENI. CDR3 length: 16 residues. J gave up 4 bases and V 2 bases, and 8 bases lay outside the gene matches. CDR3 in amino acids: CASSPYSGGGADTQYF. The CDR3 nucleotides read TGTGCCAGCTCACCATACAGCGGGGGAGGCGCAGATACGCAGTATTTT.

This clone was recorded once. This chain joins TRBV21-1 and TRBJ2-7; the table names TRBD1, a call not compared with the DNA. TRBV21-1 is a known pseudogene. CDR3 length equals 16 residues. CDR3 nucleotide sequence: TGTGCCAGCAGCAAAGGGGCAGGGCCTTACTCCTACGAGCAGTACTTC. It codes for CASSKGAGPYSYEQYF.

This clone was counted between two and nine times. The genes are TRBV25-1 and TRBJ2-2, with 9 nucleotides matching TRBD1. Per germline, CDR1 MGHDK and CDR2 SYGVNS. The CDR3 is 13 amino acids. V lost 8 bases to trimming and J lost 7 bases; unmatched junction nucleotides: 5. The CDR3 sequence is CASEGQGNGELFF. CDR3 DNA: TGTGCCAGCGAGGGACAGGGTAACGGGGAGCTGTTTTTT.

The V and J genes are TRBV6-5 and TRBJ1-2; a weak D match, TRBD1 (5 bases). Trimming removed 0 bases at V and 8 bases at J, with 10 bases between. The V gene's germline CDR1 is MNHEY and CDR2 SVGAGI. This CDR3 spans 13 amino acids. CDR3 coding DNA: TGTGCCAGCAGTTACTCGGCAGGGATGGGCTACACCTTC. This translates into CASSYSAGMGYTF.

The chain has TRBV5-1 and TRBJ1-6; no reliable D call. In germline, CDR1 is SGHRS, CDR2 YFSETQ. Trimming cost V 5 bases and J 8 bases, with 17 bases left between them. This CDR3 contains 15 residues. CDR3 in DNA: TGCGCCAGCAGTCTCCCGGGTCTGCGGGATTCACCCCTCCACTTT. Amino acid sequence: CASSLPGLRDSPLHF.

V gene TRBV2 combines with J gene TRBJ1-1; 8 bases align to TRBD1. The trim removed 0 bases at V and 11 bases at J, leaving 17 bases unmatched. The CDR3 length is 17 residues. Germline loops: CDR1 SNHLY, CDR2 FYNNEI. In DNA form, the CDR3 reads TGTGCCAGCAGTGAAGCCCTCCTAACCCCCACAGGGGGTGCCGCTTTCTTT. Its protein product is CASSEALLTPTGGAAFF. The variable domain in full, completed from reference TRBV2 and TRBJ1-1, reads EPEVTQTPSHQVTQMGQEVILRCVPISNHLYFYWYRQILGQKVEFLVSFYNNEISEKSEIFDDQFSVERPDGSNFTLKIRSTKLEDSAMYFCASSEALLTPTGGAAFFGQGTRLTVV.

V gene TRBV4-1 combines with J gene TRBJ2-7; TRBD1 is a possible D gene (6 bases). The CDR3 totals 15 residues. Germline V gene lookup returns CDR1 MGHRA and CDR2 YSYEKL. Trimming stripped 1 base from V and 1 base from J, with 11 bases between. The CDR3 reads CASSQGQAVSYEQYF. For the CDR3, the DNA is TGCGCCAGCAGCCAAGGACAGGCAGTTTCCTACGAGCAGTACTTC.

The chain has TRBV6-5 and TRBJ1-2, with D perhaps matching TRBD1 (6 bases). The CDR3 loop spans 14 amino acids. V was trimmed by 6 bases and J by 5 bases, leaving 16 bases between them. CDR1 is MNHEY and CDR2 is SVGAGI in the germline V gene. In nucleotides, the CDR3 is TGTGCCAGCAGCAGCCGAGGACAGCTATATGGCTACACCTTC. Amino acid sequence: CASSSRGQLYGYTF.

This clone was found a few times. The chain uses TRBV25-1 and TRBJ1-1; tentatively, D is TRBD1 (6 bases). CDR3 length: 13 residues. Germline lookup yields CDR1 MGHDK and CDR2 SYGVNS. Trimming cost V 10 bases and J 0 bases, with 12 bases left between them. CDR3 bases: TGTGCCACCCGACAGGCCTTGAACACTGAAGCTTTCTTT. This encodes CATRQALNTEAFF.

This chain uses TRBV7-2 with TRBJ1-1, with D unresolved. V was cut by 5 bases and J by 1 base, with 14 bases left in between. CDR3 length: 15 amino acids. Germline lookup yields CDR1 SGHTA and CDR2 FQGNSA. For the CDR3, the DNA is TGTGCCAGCAGCGTGAGCTCCAGGAAGAACACTGAAGCTTTCTTT. Protein product: CASSVSSRKNTEAFF.